Listed here are 3 T cell receptor beta chains from one sample, sequenced in a study of T-cell memory formation after mild COVID-19. MiXCR, run by TCRdb on the 5' RACE reads, gives a single entry per CDR3 protein. The sample lists 500,000 to 650,000 distinct CDR3 sequences, less than 25% seen once, with about 8.4% in the top ten. The sequencing input was PBMCs or a T cell subset sorted from them (not recorded which). The origin of the receptors is an adult woman who had mild COVID-19 (a few samples of this study predate the infection). Cell type and time point are not known.

In its sample, this clonotype was seen many times. J is TRBJ2-1 and V is TRBV12-3 or TRBV12-4, with 11 bases lining up with TRBD1. The CDR3 extends over 15 amino acids. V gave up 1 base and J gave up 9 bases; unmatched junction bases: 5. CDR3 bases: TGTGCCAGCAGTTTAGGGGACAGGGGGTATAGTGAGCAGTTCTTC. This gives the protein CASSLGDRGYSEQFF.

The gene calls are TRBV7-9 and TRBJ1-6, with D possibly being TRBD1 (5 bases). Germline assignment: CDR1 SEHNR and CDR2 FQNEAQ (reference sequence). The ends were cut back, 5 bases at V and 8 bases at J, with 13 bases in the middle. The CDR3 totals 14 residues. The chain's CDR3 is CASSPGTLHSPLHF. DNA of the CDR3: TGTGCCAGCAGCCCTGGGACCTTACATTCACCCCTCCACTTT.

The rearrangement joins TRBV3-1 to TRBJ1-3; D uncertain. With 8 bases removed from V and 0 bases from J, the gap between germline ends came to 11 bases. Germline V lookup: CDR1 LGHDT, CDR2 YNNKEL (reference sequence). The CDR3 sequence is 14 residues long. Written as DNA, the CDR3 is TGTGCCAGCGCAAATCAGTTCTCTGGAAACACCATATATTTT. Translation gives CASANQFSGNTIYF.